This T cell receptor beta chain was captured by sequencing in a study of T cells after posttransplantation cyclophosphamide. Study observations and caveats: Later post-transplant blood repertoires were often dominated by donor CD8+ memory clones. Recipient CMV seropositivity and CMV reactivation strongly tracked TRB clonality. Blood and skin or GI T cell repertoires showed limited TRB overlap.

A note on this clone: What it binds is unknown.

The protocol was immunoSEQ multiplex PCR, while the TCRdb copy is restricted to in-frame clones and leaves out a portion. Here the sample spans 6,900 or so clones, just under 80% being singletons. Germline V gene lookup returns CDR1 SQVTM and CDR2 ANQGSEA. V shed 7 bases and J shed 3 bases, with 18 bases lying between them. The CDR3 totals 14 residues. V gene TRBV29-1 combines with J gene TRBJ1-1; possibly TRBD1 for D (6 bases). Material for sequencing was memory CD4+ T cells sorted from blood. The clonotype originates from a woman in her 50s in good health and a related stem cell transplant donor. CDR3 DNA sequence: TGCAGCGCCGGTACAGGGTTTAGGTACACTGAAGCTTTCTTT. Translation: CSAGTGFRYTEAFF. The entire variable domain, with the rest obtained from reference TRBV29-1 and TRBJ1-1, is as follows: SAVISQKPSRDICQRGTSLTIQCQVDSQVTMMFWYRQQPGQSLTLIATANQGSEATYESGFVIDKFPISRPNLTFSTLTVSNMSPEDSSIYLCSAGTGFRYTEAFFGQGTRLTVV.